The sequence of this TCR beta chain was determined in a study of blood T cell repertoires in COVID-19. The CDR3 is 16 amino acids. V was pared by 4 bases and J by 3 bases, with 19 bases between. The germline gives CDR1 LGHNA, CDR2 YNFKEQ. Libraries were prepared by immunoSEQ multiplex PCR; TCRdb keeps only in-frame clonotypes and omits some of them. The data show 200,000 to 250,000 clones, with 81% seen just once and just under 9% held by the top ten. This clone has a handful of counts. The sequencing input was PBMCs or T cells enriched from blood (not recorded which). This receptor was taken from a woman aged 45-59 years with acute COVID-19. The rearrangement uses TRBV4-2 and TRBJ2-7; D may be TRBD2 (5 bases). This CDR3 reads CASSPSTGRELYEQYF. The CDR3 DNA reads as TGTGCCAGCAGCCCAAGTACTGGACGGGAACTCTACGAGCAGTACTTC.